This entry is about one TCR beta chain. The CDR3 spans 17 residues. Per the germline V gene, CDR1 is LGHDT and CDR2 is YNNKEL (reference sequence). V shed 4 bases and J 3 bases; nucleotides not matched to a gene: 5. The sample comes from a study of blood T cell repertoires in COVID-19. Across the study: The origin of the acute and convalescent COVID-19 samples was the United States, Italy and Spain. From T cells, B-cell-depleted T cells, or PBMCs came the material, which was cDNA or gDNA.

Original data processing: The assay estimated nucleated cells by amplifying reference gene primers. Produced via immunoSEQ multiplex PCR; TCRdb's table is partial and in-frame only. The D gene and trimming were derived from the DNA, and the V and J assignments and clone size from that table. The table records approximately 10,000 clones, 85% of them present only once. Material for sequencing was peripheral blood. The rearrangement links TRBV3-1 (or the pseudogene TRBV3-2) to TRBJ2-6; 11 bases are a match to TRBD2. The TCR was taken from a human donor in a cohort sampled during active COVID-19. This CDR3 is CASSPDTSGSGANVLTF. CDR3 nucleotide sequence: TGTGCCAGCAGCCCCGATACTAGCGGGAGTGGGGCCAACGTCCTGACTTTC.